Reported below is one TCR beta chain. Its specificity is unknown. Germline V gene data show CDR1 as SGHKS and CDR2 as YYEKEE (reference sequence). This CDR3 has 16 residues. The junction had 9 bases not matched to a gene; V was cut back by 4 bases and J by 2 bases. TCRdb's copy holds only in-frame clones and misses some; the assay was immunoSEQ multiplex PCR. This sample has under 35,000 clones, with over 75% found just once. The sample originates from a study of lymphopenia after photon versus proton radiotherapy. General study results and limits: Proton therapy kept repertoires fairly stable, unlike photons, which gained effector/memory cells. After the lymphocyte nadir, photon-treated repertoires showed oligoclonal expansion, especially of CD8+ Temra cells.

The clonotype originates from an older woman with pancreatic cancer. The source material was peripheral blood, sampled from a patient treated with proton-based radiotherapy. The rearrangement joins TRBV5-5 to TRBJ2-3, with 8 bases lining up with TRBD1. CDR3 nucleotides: TGTGCCAGCAGCCAGGCCGGGACAGGCTTCACAGATACGCAGTATTTT. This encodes CASSQAGTGFTDTQYF.